The rows below give T cell receptor beta chains drawn from one sample of a study of PD-1 blockade in classical Hodgkin lymphoma. Assay used: immunoSEQ multiplex PCR; TCRdb lists only in-frame clones, some missing. The sample holds some 40,000 clones, 60% to 80% seen once. The specimen was peripheral blood mononuclear cells (PBMCs), collected before the second cycle of nivolumab. The receptors were sampled from a human donor with classical Hodgkin lymphoma. The CDR3 runs from the conserved cysteine through the conserved F or W. The order of the fields is V gene, CDR3 protein.

>TRBV28
CASQGGINYGYTF
>TRBV23-1
CASSQSPSQRGYNEQFF
>TRBV18
CASSSTRGGINYGYTF
>TRBV28
CASRASSYNEQFF
>TRBV5-1
CASSLAVAGGRETQYF
>TRBV4-3
CASSQDGGGAYNEQFF
>TRBV21-1
CASSSQGLALRYQETQYF
>TRBV18
CASSPRQAMNTEAFF
>TRBV5-5
CASSLGQGIADTQYF
>TRBV7-9
CASSLKSGLSNSGNTIYF
>TRBV5-6
CASNDRGRMNTEAFF
>TRBV7-2
CASSLARQGEAFF
>TRBV5-1
CASSRDPRGDEQFF
>TRBV5-6
CASSLTGSPSRF
>TRBV7-2
CASGVIGEQYF
>TRBV19
CASSHPTGWSSYEQYF
>TRBV7-2
CASSYIPGQGSYEQYF
>TRBV13
CASSSAGYNEQFF
>TRBV5-1
CASSLGQGNEKLFF
>TRBV5-4
CASSLYAANYGYTF
>TRBV6-6
CASSVPLARKYTEAFF
>TRBV5-1
CASSLGNARGYTF
>TRBV4-1
CASSQRVQGPTGELFF
>TRBV6-1
CASSEARLYRGNTIYF
>TRBV10-3
CAITPTATATEAFF
>TRBV6-5
CASSDTAGNYGYTF
>TRBV7-9
CASSLIGLAGYRQYF
>TRBV6-1
CASSESGRLTGELFF
>TRBV7-2
CASSPALGRAGGNTIYF
>TRBV7-2
CASSLVGPEAFF
>TRBV7-9
CASSLGIQGKDEQFF
>TRBV19
CASSPPMGRRSVAGNTIYF
>TRBV5-4
CASSPKDRVISSYNEQFF
>TRBV4-3
CASSQGVQGGHNEQFF
>TRBV4-2
CASSPGSGNTGELFF
>TRBV29-1
CSVEEGTGYGYTF
>TRBV6-5
CASSYSWRNTEAFF
>TRBV7-2
CASSLWGRGSGYTF
>TRBV18
CASSPALRANEKLFF
>TRBV6-5
CASSVQAHSGNTIYF
>TRBV5-1
CASSYKLRDPEQFF
>TRBV10-2
CASGDINNYEQYF
>TRBV7-2
CASSPYRGDQPQHF
>TRBV7-2
CASSLAGRGGTQYF
>TRBV6-5
CASSYSSSYEQYF
>TRBV28
CASRETPYNEQFF